This TCR beta chain derives from a study of blood T cell repertoires in COVID-19. Those who participated ranged in age from about 18 to 89 years and resided in 20 to 30 US areas. Participants had their cohort set by participant-reported clinical history. Using immunoSEQ multiplex PCR, the repertoire was profiled, and TCRdb retains in-frame clones only, with some absent. The table includes some 200,000 clones, around 90% detected once. A word on this clone: This CDR3 is also generated by other DNA sequences in the sample.

This CDR3 region has 15 residues. Germline-derived CDR1 and CDR2 are LGHDT and YNNKEL (reference sequence). Trimming shortened V by 1 base and J by 2 bases, and 9 bases separated the two germline ends. The receptor was derived from a young man in a cohort exposed to, infected with or recovered from COVID-19 (not recorded which). The chain couples TRBV3-1 (or the pseudogene TRBV3-2) to TRBJ1-5, with D possibly TRBD1 on 5 matching bases. Sequencing was performed on PBMCs or T cells enriched from blood (not recorded which). CDR3: CASSQGGGGNQPQHF. CDR3 DNA sequence: TGTGCCAGCAGCCAAGGGGGCGGGGGCAATCAGCCCCAGCATTTT.